Reported below is one T cell receptor (beta chain). Random-hexamer reverse transcription was applied to roughly 0.45 to 1 ug RNA. An immunoSEQ multiplex PCR amplified TCR beta CDR3 over 54 Vbeta and 13 Jbeta. One entry per CDR3 protein results from TCRdb running MiXCR on the immunoSEQ multiplex PCR reads. The sample lists a few hundred thousand distinct CDR3 sequences, about 95% seen once, with 0.095% in the top ten. The data were taken from a study of CD8 T cells in Susac syndrome. It was negative isolation that provided the CD8+ and CD4+ T cells, whereas TEMRA cells were enriched by FACS. With 5 bases removed from V and 6 bases from J, the gap between germline ends came to 13 bases. The CDR3 runs 13 residues. Germline lookup yields CDR1 MNHNY and CDR2 SVGAGI (reference sequence).

Sequencing was performed on CD4+ T cells from PBMCs. The genes are TRBV6-6 and TRBJ1-2; D is uncertain. The sequence came from a human donor with multiple sclerosis. Here the CDR3 DNA reads TGTGCCAGCAGTCCGGATTCGCGGAATGGCTACACCTTC. Protein product: CASSPDSRNGYTF.